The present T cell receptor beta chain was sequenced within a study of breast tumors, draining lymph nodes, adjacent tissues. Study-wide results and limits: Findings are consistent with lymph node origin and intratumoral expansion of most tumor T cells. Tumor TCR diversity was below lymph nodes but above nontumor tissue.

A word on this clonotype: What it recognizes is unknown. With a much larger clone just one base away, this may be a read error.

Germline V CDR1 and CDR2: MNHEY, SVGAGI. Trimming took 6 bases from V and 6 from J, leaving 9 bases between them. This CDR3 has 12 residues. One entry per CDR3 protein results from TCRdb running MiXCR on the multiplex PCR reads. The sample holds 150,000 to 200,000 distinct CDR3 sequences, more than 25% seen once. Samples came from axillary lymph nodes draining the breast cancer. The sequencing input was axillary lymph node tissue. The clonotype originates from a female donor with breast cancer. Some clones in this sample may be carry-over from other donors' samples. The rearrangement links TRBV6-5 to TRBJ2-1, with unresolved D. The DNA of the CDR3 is TGTGCCAGCAGCTGGGCAGTCAATGAGCAGTTCTTC. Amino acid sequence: CASSWAVNEQFF.